This TCR beta chain was captured in a study of cytomegalovirus exposure and HLA in healthy donors. The PCR ran on 60 Vbeta and 13 Jbeta primers. Libraries were prepared by immunoSEQ multiplex PCR; TCRdb keeps only in-frame clonotypes and omits some of them. This sample yields roughly 100,000 clones, of which over 60% are seen a single time; about 6.1% belongs to the top ten. The CDR3 is 15 amino acids. V lost 4 bases and J 0 bases, leaving 8 bases between the germline ends. From germline, CDR1 is SGDLS and CDR2 YYNGEE. The source is a woman aged 45 to 65 in good health and CMV-seropositive. The chain links TRBV9 to TRBJ1-6; D gene uncertain. Specimen: PBMCs. The CDR3 loop reads CASSPRGSYNSPLHF. The CDR3 DNA is TGTGCCAGCAGCCCCCGGGGCTCCTATAATTCACCCCTCCACTTT.